This entry describes one T cell receptor beta chain. Germline V lookup: CDR1 SGDLS, CDR2 YYNGEE. The germline V and J ends were trimmed by 6 bases and 8 bases, with 15 bases remaining between them. This CDR3 is 13 amino acids long. TCRdb keeps only in-frame clones here, not all; method: immunoSEQ multiplex PCR. Of roughly 29,000 clones detected, 80% to 95% appear once; the ten largest clones hold about 9%. The data originate from a study of OX40 agonist ivuxolimab in advanced cancers. This clonotype originated in an adult with an advanced solid tumor such as melanoma, head and neck, liver or kidney cancer. Material: CD4+ or CD8+ T cells sorted from blood, obtained in a trial of the OX40 agonist ivuxolimab. This chain links TRBV9 with TRBJ2-1; D might be TRBD2 (5 bases). The DNA for the CDR3 is TGTGCCAGCACCCCCGGGGATACTTATGAGCAGTTCTTC. This translates into CASTPGDTYEQFF.